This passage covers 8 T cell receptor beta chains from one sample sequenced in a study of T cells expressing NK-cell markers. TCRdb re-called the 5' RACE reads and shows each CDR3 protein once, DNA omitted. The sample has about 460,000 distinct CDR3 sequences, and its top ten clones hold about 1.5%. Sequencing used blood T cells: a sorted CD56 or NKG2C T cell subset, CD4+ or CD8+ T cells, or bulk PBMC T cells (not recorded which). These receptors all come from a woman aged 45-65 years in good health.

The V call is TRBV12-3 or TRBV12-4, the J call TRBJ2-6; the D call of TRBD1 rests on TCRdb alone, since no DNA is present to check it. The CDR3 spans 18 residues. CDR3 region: CASKVGGMILSGANVLTF.

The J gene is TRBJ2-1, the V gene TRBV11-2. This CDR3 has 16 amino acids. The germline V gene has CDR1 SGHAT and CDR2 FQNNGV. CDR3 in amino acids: CASSLQSGRAYNEQFF.

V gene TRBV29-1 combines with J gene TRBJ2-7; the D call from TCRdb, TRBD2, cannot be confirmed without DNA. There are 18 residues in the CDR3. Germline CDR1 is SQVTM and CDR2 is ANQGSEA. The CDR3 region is CSVGRGLFKDPSSYEQYF.

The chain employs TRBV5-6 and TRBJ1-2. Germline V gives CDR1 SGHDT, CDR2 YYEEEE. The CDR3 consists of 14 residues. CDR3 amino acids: CASSLSGPDYGYTF.

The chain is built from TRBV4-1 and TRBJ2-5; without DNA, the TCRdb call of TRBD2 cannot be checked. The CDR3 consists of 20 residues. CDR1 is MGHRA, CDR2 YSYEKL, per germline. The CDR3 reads CASSHPRGLAGGPSQETQYF.

The CDR3 is CSVGSMVAPTEAFF. The J gene is TRBJ1-1, the V gene TRBV29-1; with no DNA, the TCRdb D assignment of TRBD1 cannot be verified. CDR1 is SQVTM and CDR2 is ANQGSEA in the germline V gene. The CDR3 runs to 14 residues.

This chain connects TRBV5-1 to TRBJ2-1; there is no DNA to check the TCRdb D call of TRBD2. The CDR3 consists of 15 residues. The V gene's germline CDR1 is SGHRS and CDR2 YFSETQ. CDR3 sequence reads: CASSLEGSGRNEQFF.

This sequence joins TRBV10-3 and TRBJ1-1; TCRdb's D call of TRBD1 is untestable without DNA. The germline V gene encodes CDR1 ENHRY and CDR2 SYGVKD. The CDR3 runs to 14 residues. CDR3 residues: CATEGGRLNTEAFF.